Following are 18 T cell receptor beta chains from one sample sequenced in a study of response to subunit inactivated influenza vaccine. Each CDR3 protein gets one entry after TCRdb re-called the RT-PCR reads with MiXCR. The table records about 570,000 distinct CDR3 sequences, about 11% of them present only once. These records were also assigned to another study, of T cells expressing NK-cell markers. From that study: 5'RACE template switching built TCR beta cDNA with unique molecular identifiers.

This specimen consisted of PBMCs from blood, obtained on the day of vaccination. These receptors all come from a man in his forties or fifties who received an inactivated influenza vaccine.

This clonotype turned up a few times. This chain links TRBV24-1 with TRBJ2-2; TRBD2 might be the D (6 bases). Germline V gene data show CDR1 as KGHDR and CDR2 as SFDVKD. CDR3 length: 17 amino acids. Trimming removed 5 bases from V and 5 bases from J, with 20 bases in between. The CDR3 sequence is CATSGPGPGRNTGELFF. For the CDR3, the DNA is TGTGCCACCAGTGGGCCCGGGCCAGGGAGGAATACCGGGGAGCTGTTTTTT.

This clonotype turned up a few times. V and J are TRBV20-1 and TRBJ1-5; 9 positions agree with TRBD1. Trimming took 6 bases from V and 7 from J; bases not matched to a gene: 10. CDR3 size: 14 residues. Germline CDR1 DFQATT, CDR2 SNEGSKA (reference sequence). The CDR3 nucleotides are TGCAGTGCGAGCCGGGACAGGGACGGGCAGCCCCAGCATTTT. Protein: CSASRDRDGQPQHF.

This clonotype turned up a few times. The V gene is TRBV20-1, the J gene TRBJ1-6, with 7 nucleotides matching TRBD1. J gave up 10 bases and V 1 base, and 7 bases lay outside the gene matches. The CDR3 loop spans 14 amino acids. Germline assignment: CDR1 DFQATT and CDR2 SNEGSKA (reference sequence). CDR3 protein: CSARGQGDGSPLHF. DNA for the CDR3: TGCAGTGCTAGAGGCCAGGGGGACGGATCACCCCTCCACTTT.

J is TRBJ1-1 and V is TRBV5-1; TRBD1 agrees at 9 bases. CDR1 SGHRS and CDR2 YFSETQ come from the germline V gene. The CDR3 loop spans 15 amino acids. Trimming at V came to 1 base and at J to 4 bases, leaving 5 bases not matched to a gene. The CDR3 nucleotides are TGCGCCAGCAGCTTGCAGGGGACAGGGCCCACTGAAGCTTTCTTT. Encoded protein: CASSLQGTGPTEAFF.

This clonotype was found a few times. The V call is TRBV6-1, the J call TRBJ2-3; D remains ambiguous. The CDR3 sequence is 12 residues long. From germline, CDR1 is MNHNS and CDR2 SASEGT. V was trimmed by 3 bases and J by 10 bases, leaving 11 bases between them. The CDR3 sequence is CASSDVPRAQYF. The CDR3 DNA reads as TGTGCCAGCAGTGATGTCCCCCGGGCGCAGTATTTT.

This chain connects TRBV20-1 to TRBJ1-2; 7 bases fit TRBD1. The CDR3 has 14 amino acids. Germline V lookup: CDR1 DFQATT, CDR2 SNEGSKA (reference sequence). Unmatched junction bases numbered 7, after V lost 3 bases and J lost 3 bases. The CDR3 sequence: CSARDRMYDYGYTF. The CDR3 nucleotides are TGCAGTGCTAGGGACAGGATGTACGACTATGGCTACACCTTC.

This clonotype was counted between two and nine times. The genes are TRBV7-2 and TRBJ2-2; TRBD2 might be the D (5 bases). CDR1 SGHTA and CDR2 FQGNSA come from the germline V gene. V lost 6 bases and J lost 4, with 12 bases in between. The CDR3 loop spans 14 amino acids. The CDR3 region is CASRYGLSTGELFF. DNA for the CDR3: TGTGCCAGCAGATACGGACTCTCCACCGGGGAGCTGTTTTTT.

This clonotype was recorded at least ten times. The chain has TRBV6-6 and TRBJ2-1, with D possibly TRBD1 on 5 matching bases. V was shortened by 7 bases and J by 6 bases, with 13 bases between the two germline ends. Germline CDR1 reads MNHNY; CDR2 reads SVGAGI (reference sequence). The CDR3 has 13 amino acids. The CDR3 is CASNEDIPNEQFF. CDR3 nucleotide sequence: TGTGCCAGCAACGAGGACATCCCCAATGAGCAGTTCTTC.

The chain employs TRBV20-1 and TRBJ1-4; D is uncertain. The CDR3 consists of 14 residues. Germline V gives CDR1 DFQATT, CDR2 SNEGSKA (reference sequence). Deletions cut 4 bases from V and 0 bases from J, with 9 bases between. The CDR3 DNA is TGCAGTGCTAAGTTGGCAACAACTAATGAAAAACTGTTTTTT. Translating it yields CSAKLATTNEKLFF.

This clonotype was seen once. This chain's CDR3 is CASSQGPADEQYF. Here the CDR3 DNA reads TGCGCCAGCAGCCAAGGGCCAGCGGACGAGCAGTACTTC. This chain uses TRBV4-1 with TRBJ2-7; D possibly corresponds to TRBD2 (5 bases). Trimming stripped 1 base from V and 5 bases from J, with 9 bases between. The CDR3 covers 13 residues. Germline V lookup: CDR1 MGHRA, CDR2 YSYEKL.

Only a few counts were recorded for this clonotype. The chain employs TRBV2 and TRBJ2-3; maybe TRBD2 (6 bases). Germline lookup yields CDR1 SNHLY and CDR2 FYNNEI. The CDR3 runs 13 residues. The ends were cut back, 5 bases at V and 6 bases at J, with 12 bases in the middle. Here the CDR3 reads CASSTGSRDTQYF. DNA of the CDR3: TGTGCCAGCAGTACCGGGAGTCGGGATACGCAGTATTTT.

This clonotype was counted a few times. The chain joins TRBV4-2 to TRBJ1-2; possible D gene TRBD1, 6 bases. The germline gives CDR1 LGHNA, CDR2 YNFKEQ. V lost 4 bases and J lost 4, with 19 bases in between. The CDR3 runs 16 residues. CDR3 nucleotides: TGTGCCAGCAGCCCCCAATCACAGGGTTTGGGCTATGGCTACACCTTC. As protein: CASSPQSQGLGYGYTF.

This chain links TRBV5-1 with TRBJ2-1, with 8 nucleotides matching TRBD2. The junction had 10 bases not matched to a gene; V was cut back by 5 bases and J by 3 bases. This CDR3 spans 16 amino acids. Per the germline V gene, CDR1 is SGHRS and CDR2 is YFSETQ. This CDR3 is CASRTNTGGNYNEQFF. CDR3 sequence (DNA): TGCGCCAGCAGGACAAACACGGGGGGGAACTACAATGAGCAGTTCTTC.

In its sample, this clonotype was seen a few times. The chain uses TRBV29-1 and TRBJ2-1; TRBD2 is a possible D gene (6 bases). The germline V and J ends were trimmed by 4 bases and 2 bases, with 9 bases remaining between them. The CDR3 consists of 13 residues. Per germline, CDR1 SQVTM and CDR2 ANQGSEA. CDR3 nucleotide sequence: TGCAGCGTTGGGGACTCCGCCTACAATGAGCAGTTCTTC. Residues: CSVGDSAYNEQFF.

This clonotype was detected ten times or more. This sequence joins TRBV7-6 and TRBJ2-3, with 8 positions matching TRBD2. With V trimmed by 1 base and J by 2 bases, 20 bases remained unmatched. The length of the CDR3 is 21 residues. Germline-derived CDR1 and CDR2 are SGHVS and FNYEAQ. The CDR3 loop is CASSLEDLGTSIVPHTDTQYF. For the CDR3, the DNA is TGTGCCAGCAGCTTAGAGGATTTAGGGACTAGTATAGTACCACACACAGATACGCAGTATTTT.

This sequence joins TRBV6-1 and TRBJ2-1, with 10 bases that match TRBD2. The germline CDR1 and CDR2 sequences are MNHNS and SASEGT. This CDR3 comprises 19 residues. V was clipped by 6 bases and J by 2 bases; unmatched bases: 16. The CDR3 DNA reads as TGTGCCAGCAGAATGAGCGGTAGCGGGAGGTCCTCAACCTACAATGAGCAGTTCTTC. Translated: CASRMSGSGRSSTYNEQFF.

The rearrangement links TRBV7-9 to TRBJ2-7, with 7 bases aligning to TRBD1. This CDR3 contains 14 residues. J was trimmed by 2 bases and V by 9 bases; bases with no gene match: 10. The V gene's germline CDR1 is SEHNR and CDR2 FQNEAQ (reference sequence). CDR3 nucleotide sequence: TGTGCCAGTACCGACAGGGTAGTAGCCTACGAGCAGTACTTC. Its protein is CASTDRVVAYEQYF.

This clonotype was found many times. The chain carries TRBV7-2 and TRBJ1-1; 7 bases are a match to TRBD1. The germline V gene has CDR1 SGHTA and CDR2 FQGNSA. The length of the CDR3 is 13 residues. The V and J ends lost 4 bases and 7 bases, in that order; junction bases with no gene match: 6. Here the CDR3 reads CASSSRRQGEAFF. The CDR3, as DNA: TGTGCCAGCAGCTCGCGCCGACAGGGTGAAGCTTTCTTT.